The rows below give T cell receptor beta chains drawn from one sample of a study of beta chain features in type 1 diabetes. The table came from immunoSEQ multiplex PCR; TCRdb's copy has only in-frame clones and leaves some out. The sample lists fewer than 900,000 clones, 17% occurring once. Material: naive CD4+ T cells from blood. The receptors were gathered from a woman aged 18 to 35 in good health. Each CDR3 is given with its conserved first and last residue.

V gene	J gene	CDR3 protein
TRBV15	TRBJ1-2	CATSGRTTDGRTDGYTF
TRBV2	TRBJ2-4	CASSASRAQGNIQYF
TRBV6-1	TRBJ2-1	CASSASREVNEQFF
TRBV27	TRBJ2-7	CASRLAGGLREQYF
TRBV18	TRBJ2-7	CASSPSAGSRGAYEQYF
TRBV20-1	TRBJ2-1	CSARGRNEQFF
TRBV14	TRBJ1-1	CASSQGARAFF
TRBV5-1	TRBJ2-1	CASSLSAGTSGYNEQFF
TRBV15	TRBJ2-3	CATSRGQLDTQYF
TRBV7-3	TRBJ1-1	CASSHAPGTEAFF
TRBV7-6	TRBJ2-1	CASSLTVSRPYNEQFF
TRBV6-5	TRBJ1-1	CASSYGQGVPQAFF
TRBV6-5	TRBJ1-1	CASSNEGVLNTEAFF
TRBV28	TRBJ2-5	CKGQGVEETQYF
TRBV4-3	TRBJ2-1	CASSQGRTSGIYDEQFF
TRBV25-1	TRBJ1-4	CASREGGYEKLFF
TRBV9	TRBJ2-3	CASSLLALITDTQYF
TRBV21-1	TRBJ2-7	CASSKVASGRWDYEQYF
TRBV11-2	.	CASSSYSGTQYF
TRBV4-2	TRBJ1-6	CASRGSGFRSPLHF
TRBV15	TRBJ2-7	CATSRVAGYTYEQYF
TRBV10-3	TRBJ2-3	CAISESRGSTDTQYF
TRBV19	TRBJ1-1	CASSTWTGKNTEAFF
TRBV4-1	TRBJ1-5	CASSQTRERRSNQPQHF
TRBV15	TRBJ2-5	CATSSGFTSRQETQYF
TRBV4-2	TRBJ2-1	CASSQGGTSGRSSYNEQFF